This T cell receptor (beta chain) was obtained from a study of graft-versus-host responses after intestinal transplantation. Looking at the study overall: Once they had received anti-thymocyte globulin induction, all recipients took tacrolimus and steroids for about three years.

A total of 14 residues make up the CDR3, ends included. Germline V CDR1 and CDR2: SGHDT, YYEEEE. Here immunoSEQ multiplex PCR was the method, and the copy in TCRdb shows in-frame clones only, minus some. The repertoire holds approximately 78,000 clones, around 87% seen once, with around 8% in the top ten. Concerning this clone itself: Its antigen is not known. It is unclear where the CDR3 begins or ends on the DNA, so no DNA is shown, and the CDR3 is as TCRdb lists it.

Broader study findings: Marrow from the recipient contained GvH clones, some of which had appeared first in ileum or blood. Allografts of patients with graft-donor T cell macrochimerism showed high graft-versus-host to host-versus-graft clone ratios.

This sequence was found in a human donor who was the organ donor for an intestinal transplant. This chain connects TRBV5-6 to TRBJ2-7; TRBD1 reflects the table's D call only, with no check against the DNA. Sequencing was performed on unstimulated CD8+ T cells sorted from spleen or lymph node cells, taken before transplant. CDR3 amino acids: CASSFGPGGYEQYF.